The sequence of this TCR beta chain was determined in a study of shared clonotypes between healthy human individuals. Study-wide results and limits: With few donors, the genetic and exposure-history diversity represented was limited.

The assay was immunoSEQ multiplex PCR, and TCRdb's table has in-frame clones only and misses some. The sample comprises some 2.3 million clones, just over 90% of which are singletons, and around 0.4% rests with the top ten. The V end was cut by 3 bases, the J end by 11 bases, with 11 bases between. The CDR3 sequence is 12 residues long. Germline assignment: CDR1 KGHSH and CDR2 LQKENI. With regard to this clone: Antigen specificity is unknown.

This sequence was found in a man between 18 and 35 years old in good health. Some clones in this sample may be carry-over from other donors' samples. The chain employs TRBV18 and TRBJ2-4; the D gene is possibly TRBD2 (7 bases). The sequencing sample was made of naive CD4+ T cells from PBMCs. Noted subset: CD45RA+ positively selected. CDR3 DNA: TGTGCCAGCTCACCGGGGGGGCTTTTTCAGTACTTC. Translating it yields CASSPGGLFQYF.